The clone carrying this T cell receptor (beta chain) occurred once. This entry belongs to a study of T cell changes during pregnancy in multiple sclerosis. Clones were read by immunoSEQ multiplex PCR, and TCRdb kept only the in-frame ones, dropping some. The data contain 40,000 or so clones, 70% to 90% of them singletons. CDR1 is MNHEY, CDR2 SMNVEV, per germline (reference sequence). The V gene end was trimmed by 8 bases and the J gene end by 4 bases; junction bases not matched to a gene: 5. This CDR3 comprises 13 residues. The sample here was CD8+ T cells from peripheral blood mononuclear cells, taken in the first trimester of pregnancy. This TCR derives from a female donor with multiple sclerosis, enrolled in a pregnancy study. The chain employs TRBV27 and TRBJ2-5, with TRBD1 matching over 9 bases. The CDR3 sequence is CASSRDRVETQYF. The DNA for the CDR3 is TGTGCCAGCTCCAGGGACAGGGTAGAGACCCAGTACTTC.